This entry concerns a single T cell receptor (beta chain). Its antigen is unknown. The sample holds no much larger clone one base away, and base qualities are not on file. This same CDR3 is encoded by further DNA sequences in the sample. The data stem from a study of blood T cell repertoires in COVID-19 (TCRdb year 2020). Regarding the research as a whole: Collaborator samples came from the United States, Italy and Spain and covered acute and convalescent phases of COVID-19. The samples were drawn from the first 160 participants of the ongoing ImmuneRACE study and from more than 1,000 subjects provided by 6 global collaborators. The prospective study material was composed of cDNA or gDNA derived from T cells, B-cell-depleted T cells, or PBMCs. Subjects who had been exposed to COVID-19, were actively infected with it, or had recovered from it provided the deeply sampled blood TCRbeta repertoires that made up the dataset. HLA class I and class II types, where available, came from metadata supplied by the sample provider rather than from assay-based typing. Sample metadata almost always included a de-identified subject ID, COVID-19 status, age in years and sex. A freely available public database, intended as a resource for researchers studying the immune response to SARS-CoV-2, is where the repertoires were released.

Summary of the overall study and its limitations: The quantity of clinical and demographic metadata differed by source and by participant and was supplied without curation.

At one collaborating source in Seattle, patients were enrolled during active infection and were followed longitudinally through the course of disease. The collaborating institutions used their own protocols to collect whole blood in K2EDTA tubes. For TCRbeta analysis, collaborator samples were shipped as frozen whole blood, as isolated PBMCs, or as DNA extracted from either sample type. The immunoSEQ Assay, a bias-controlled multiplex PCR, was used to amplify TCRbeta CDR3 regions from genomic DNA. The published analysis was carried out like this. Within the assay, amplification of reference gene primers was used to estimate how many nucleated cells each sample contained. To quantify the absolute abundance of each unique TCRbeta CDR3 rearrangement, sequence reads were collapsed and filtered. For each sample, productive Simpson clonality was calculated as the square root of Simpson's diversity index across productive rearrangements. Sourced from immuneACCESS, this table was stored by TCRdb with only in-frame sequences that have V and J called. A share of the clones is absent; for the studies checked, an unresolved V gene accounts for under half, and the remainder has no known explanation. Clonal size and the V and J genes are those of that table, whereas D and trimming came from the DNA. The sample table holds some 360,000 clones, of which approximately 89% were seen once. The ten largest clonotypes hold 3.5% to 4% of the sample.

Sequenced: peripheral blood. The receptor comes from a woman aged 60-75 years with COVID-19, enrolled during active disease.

The sequenced DNA: TGTGCCTGGAGTGTACGCGGGAACACTGAAGCTTTCTTT. Translation gives CAWSVRGNTEAFF. Recombination linked TRBV30 to TRBJ1-1; there is no confident call for the D gene. The germline V gene (reference sequence) specifies GTSNPN as CDR1 and SVGIG as CDR2. The CDR3, cysteine through phenylalanine, is 13 amino acids long. Only CDR3 DNA remains: 39 bases, in frame from the first base. V drops 0 bases and J drops 1 base, leaving 6 bases in between.